This T cell receptor (beta chain) was profiled in a study of control samples from healthy donors and cancer patients. Trimming pared 1 base from V and 5 bases from J, leaving 20 bases between. The CDR3 has 17 residues. Germline values: CDR1 MNHNS, CDR2 SASEGT. Generated by immunoSEQ multiplex PCR, the TCRdb table keeps only in-frame clones and is missing some. The sample has about 150,000 clones, about 91% seen once; the top ten hold 2% to 2.5%. This clonotype originated in a woman aged 40 to 55 in good health. Sequencing was performed on blood. The chain links TRBV6-1 to TRBJ1-2, with D hard to call. The CDR3 coding sequence is TGTGCCAGCAGTGAAGGGGGTCGGGCCCTTCCATATTATGGCTACACCTTC. As protein: CASSEGGRALPYYGYTF.